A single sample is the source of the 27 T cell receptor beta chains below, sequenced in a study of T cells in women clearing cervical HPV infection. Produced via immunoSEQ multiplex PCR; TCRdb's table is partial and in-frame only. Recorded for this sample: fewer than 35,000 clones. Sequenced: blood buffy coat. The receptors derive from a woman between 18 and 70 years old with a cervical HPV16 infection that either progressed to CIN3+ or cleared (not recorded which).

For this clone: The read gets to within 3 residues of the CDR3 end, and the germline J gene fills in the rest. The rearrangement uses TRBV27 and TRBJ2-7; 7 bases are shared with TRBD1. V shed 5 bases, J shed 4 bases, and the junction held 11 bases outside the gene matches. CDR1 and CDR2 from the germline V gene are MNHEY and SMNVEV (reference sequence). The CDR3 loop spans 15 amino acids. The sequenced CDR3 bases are TGTGCCAGCAGTCACACGGACAGGCTTGGTTACGAG. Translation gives CASSHTDRLGYE. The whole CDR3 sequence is CASSHTDRLGYEQYF.

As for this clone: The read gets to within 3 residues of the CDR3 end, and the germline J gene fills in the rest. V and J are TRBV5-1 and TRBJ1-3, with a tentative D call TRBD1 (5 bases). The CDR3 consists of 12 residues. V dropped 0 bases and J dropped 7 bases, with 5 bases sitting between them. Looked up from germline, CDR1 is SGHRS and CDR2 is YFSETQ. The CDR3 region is CASSLEGNTIYF. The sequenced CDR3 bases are TGCGCCAGCAGCTTGGAGGGGAACACC.

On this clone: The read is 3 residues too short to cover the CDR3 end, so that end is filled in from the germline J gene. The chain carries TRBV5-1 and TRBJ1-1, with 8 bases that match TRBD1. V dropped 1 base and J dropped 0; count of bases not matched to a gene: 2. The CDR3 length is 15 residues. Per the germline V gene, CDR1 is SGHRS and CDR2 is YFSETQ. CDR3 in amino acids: CASSLRGQVNTEAFF. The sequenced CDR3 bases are TGCGCCAGCAGCTTGCGGGGACAGGTGAACACTGAA.

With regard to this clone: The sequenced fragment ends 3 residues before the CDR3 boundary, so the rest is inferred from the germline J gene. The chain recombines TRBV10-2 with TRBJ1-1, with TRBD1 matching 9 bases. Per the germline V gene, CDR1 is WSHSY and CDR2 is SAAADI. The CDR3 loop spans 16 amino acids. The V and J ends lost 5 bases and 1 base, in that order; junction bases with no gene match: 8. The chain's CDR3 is CASSSTRTGANTEAFF. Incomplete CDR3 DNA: TGCGCCAGCAGTTCTACGAGGACAGGGGCGAACACTGAA.

CDR3 DNA (partial): TGTGCCATCAGCCGGGACACCCCTGGGACTGAA. Amino acids: CAISRDTPGTE. The CDR3 reads in full as CAISRDTPGTEAFF. The rearrangement joins TRBV10-3 to TRBJ1-1; TRBD1 is a possible D gene (6 bases). The CDR3 extends 3 residues past the end of the read, so its final part is completed from the germline J gene. This CDR3 contains 14 residues. V shed 6 bases and J shed 5 bases, with 16 bases lying between them. Germline lookup yields CDR1 ENHRY and CDR2 SYGVKD.

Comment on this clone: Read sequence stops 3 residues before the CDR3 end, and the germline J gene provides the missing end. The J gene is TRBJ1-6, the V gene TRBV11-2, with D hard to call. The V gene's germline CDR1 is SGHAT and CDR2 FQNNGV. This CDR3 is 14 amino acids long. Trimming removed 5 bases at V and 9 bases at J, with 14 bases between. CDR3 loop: CASSPHVGFSPLHF. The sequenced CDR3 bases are TGTGCCAGCAGCCCTCACGTGGGCTTTTCACCC. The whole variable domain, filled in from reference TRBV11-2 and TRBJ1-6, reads EAGVAQSPRYKIIEKRQSVAFWCNPISGHATLYWYQQILGQGPKLLIQFQNNGVVDDSQLPKDRFSAERLKGVDSTLKIQPAKLEDSAVYLCASSPHVGFSPLHFGNGTRLTVT.

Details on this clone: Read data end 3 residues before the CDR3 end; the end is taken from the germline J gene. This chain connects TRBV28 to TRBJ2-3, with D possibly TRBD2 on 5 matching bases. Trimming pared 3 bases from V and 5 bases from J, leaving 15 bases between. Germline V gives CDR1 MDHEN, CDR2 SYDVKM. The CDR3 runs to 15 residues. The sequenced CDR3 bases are TGTGCCAGCAGTTTTGGCGGGCGAGAGGGAGATACG. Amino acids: CASSFGGREGDT. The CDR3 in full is CASSFGGREGDTQYF.

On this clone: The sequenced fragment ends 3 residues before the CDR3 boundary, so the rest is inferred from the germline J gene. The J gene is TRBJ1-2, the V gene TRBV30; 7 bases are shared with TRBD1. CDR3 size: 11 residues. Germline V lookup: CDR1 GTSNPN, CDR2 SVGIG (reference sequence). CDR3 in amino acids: CACDRDNDYTF. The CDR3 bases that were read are TGTGCCTGCGACAGGGACAATGAC.

CDR3 residues: CASSFGQLNTEAFF. Incomplete CDR3 DNA: TGTGCCAGCAGCTTCGGACAGTTGAACACTGAA. The rearrangement joins TRBV7-9 to TRBJ1-1; D might be TRBD1 (6 bases). The read ends 3 residues shy of where the CDR3 ends; the end is completed using the germline J gene. Germline V gives CDR1 SEHNR, CDR2 FQNEAQ (reference sequence). V shed 3 bases and J shed 0 bases, with 8 bases lying between them. This CDR3 is built from 14 residues.

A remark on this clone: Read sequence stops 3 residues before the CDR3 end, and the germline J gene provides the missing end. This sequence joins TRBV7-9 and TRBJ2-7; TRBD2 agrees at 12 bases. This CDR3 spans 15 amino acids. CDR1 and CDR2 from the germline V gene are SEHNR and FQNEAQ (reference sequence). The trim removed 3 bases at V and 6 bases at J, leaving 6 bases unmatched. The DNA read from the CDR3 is TGTGCCAGCAGCTTTGGACTAGCGGGGAGAGGCGAG. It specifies CASSFGLAGRGE. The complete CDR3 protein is CASSFGLAGRGEQYF.

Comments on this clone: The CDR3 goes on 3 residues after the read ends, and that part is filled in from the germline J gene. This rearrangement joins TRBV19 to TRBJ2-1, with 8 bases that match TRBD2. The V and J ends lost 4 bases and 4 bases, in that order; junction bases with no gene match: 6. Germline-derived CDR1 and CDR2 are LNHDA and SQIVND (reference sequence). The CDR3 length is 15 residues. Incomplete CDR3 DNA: TGTGCCAGTAGTAAGAGCGGGGGCCTTTACAATGAG. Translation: CASSKSGGLYNE. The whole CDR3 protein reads CASSKSGGLYNEQFF.

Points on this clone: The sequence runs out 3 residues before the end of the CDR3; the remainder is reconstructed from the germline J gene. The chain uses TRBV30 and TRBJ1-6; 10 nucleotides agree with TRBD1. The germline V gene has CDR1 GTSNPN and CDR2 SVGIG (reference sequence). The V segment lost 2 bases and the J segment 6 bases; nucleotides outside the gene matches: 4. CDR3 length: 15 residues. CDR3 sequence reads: CAWSTRDRGNSPLHF. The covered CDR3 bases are TGTGCCTGGAGTACCCGGGACAGGGGTAATTCACCC.

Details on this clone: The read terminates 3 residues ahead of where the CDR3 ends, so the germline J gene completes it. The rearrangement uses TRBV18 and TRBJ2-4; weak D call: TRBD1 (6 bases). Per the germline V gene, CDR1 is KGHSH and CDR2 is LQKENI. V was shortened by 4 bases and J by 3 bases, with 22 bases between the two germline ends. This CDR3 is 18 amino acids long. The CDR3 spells CASSQERAGAMGKNIQYF. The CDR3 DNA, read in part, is TGTGCCAGCTCACAGGAACGGGCAGGGGCGATGGGCAAAAACATT.

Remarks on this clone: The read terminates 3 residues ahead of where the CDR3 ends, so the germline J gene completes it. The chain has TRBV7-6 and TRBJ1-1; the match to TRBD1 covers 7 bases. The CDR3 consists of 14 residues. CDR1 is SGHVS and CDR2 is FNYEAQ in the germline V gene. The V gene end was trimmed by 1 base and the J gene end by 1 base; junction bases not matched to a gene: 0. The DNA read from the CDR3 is TGTGCCAGCAGCTTAGGGGACAGGAACACTGAA. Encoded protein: CASSLGDRNTE. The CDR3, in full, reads CASSLGDRNTEAFF.

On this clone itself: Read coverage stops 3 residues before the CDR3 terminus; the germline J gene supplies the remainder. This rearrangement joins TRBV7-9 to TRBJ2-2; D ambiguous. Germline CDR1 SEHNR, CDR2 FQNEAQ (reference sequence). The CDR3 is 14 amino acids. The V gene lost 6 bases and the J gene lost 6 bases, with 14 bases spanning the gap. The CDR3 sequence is CASSHTTSAGELFF. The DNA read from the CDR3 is TGTGCCAGCAGTCATACGACATCGGCCGGGGAG.

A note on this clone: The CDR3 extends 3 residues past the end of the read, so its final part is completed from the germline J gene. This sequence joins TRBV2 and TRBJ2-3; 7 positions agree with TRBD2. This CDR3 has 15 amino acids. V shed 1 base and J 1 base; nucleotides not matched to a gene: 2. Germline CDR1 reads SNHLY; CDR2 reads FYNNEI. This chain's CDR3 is CASSEGGSGTDTQYF. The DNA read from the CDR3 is TGTGCCAGCAGTGAAGGCGGGAGCGGCACAGATACG.

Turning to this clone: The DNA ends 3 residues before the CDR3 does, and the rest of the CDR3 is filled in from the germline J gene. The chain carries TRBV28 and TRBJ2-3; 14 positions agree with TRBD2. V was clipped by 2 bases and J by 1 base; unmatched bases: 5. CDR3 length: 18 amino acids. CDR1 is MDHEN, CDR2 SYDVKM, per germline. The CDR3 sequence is CASSLRTSGRIGTDTQYF. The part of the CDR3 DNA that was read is TGTGCCAGCAGTTTAAGGACTAGCGGGAGGATTGGCACAGATACG.

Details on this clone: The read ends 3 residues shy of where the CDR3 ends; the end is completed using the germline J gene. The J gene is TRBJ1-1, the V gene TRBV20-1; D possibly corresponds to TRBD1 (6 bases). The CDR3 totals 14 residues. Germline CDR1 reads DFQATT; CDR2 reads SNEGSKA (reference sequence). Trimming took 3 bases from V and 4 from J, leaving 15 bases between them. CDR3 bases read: TGCAGTGCTAGGGGCCCAGGGGCGGTCACTGAA. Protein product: CSARGPGAVTE. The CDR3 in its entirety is CSARGPGAVTEAFF.

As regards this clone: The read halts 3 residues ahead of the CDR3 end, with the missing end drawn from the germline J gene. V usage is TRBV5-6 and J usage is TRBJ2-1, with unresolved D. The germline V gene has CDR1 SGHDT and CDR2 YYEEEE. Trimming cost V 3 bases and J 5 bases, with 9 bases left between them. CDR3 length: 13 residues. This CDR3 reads CASSWLADNEQFF. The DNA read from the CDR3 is TGTGCCAGCAGCTGGCTGGCGGACAATGAG. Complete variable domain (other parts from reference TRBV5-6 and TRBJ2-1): DAGVTQSPTHLIKTRGQQVTLRCSPKSGHDTVSWYQQALGQGPQFIFQYYEEEERQRGNFPDRFSGHQFPNYSSELNVNALLLGDSALYLCASSWLADNEQFFGPGTRLTVL.

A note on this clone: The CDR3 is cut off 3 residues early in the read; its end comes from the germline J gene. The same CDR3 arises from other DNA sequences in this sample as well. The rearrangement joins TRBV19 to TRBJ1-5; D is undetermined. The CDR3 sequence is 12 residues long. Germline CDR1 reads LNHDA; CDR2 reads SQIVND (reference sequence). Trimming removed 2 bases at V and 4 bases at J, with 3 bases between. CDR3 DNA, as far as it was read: TGTGCCAGTAGTATACAGAATCAGCCC. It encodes CASSIQNQP. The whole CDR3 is CASSIQNQPQHF. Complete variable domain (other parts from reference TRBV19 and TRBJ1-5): DGGITQSPKYLFRKEGQNVTLSCEQNLNHDAMYWYRQDPGQGLRLIYYSQIVNDFQKGDIAEGYSVSREKKESFPLTVTSAQKNPTAFYLCASSIQNQPQHFGDGTRLSIL.

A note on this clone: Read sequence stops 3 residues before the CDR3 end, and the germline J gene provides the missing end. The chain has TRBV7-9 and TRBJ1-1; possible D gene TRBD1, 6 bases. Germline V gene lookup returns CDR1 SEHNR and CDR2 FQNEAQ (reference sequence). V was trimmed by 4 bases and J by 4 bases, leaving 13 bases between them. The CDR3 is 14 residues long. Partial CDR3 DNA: TGTGCCAGCAGCTCGCCAAGGGGGGGCACTGAA. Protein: CASSSPRGGTE. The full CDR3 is CASSSPRGGTEAFF.

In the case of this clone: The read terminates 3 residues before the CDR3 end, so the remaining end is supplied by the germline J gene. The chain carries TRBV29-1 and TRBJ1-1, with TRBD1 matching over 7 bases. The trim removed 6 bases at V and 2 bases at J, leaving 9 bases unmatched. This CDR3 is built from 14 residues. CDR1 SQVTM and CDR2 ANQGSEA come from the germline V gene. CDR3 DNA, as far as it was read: TGCAGCGTATATAAAACAGGGGTAAACACTGAA. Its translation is CSVYKTGVNTE. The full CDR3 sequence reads CSVYKTGVNTEAFF.

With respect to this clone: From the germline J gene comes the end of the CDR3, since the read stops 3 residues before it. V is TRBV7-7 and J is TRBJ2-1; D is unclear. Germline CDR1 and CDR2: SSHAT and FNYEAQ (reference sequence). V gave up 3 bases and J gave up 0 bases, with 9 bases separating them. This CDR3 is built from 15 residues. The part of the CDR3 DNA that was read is TGTGCCAGCAGCTTGCGGCAGAGCTCCTACAATGAG. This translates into CASSLRQSSYNE. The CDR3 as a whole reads CASSLRQSSYNEQFF.

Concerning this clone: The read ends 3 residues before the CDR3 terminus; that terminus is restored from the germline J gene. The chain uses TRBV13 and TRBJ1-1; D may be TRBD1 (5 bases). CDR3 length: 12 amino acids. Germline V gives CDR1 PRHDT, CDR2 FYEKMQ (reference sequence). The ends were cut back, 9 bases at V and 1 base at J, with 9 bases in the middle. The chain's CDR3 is CASGGSNTEAFF. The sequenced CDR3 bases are TGTGCCAGTGGGGGGTCGAACACTGAA. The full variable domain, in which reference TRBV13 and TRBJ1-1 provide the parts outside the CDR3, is AAGVIQSPRHLIKEKRETATLKCYPIPRHDTVYWYQQGPGQDPQFLISFYEKMQSDKGSIPDRFSAQQFSDYHSELNMSSLELGDSALYFCASGGSNTEAFFGQGTRLTVV.

The sequenced part of the CDR3 DNA is TGTGCCAGCAGCCAACACAGGGGTAGTGGAAACACC. Translating gives CASSQHRGSGNT. The full CDR3 protein is CASSQHRGSGNTIYF. The chain is built from TRBV4-2 and TRBJ1-3, with 7 positions matching TRBD1. Read coverage stops 3 residues before the CDR3 terminus; the germline J gene supplies the remainder. V shed 2 bases, J shed 3 bases, and the junction held 4 bases outside the gene matches. Germline V gene lookup returns CDR1 LGHNA and CDR2 YNFKEQ. The CDR3 spans 15 residues.

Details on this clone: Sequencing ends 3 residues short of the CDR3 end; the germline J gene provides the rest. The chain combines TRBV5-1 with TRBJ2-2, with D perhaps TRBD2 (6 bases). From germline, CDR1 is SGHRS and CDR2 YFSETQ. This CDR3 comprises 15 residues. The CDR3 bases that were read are TGCGCCAGCAGCTTGGACGGGGAGGTTCATGAAAAG. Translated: CASSLDGEVHEK. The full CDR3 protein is CASSLDGEVHEKLFF. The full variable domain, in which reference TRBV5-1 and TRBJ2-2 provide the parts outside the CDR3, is KAGVTQTPRYLIKTRGQQVTLSCSPISGHRSVSWYQQTPGQGLQFLFEYFSETQRNKGNFPGRFSGRQFSNSRSEMNVSTLELGDSALYLCASSLDGEVHEKLFFGEGSRLTVL.

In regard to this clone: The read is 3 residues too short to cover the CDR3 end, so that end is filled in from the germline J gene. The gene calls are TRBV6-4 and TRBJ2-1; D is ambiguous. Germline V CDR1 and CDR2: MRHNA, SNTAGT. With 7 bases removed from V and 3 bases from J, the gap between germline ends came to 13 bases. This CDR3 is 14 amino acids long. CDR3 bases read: TGTGCCAGCACGAACCGAACTATCTACAATGAG. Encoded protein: CASTNRTIYNE. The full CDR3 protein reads CASTNRTIYNEQFF.